The clone carrying this T cell receptor (beta chain) was recorded at least ten times. The antigen is not known. This sample is part of a study of human T cells and chemical hapten exposure. Points from the study as a whole: There was alopecia in the donors, so their immune response may differ from that of healthy people. TCRs above 1 in 1000 frequency did not change with DPC sensitization.

Documented time point: pre-sensitization, week 0. This sample's treatment: therapeutic diphenylcyclopropenone sensitization with weekly scalp DPC. Extraction yielded total RNA from whole blood (unfractionated). In TCRdb, the RACE reads were re-called with MiXCR into one record per CDR3 protein. Here the sample spans 50,000 to 70,000 distinct CDR3 sequences, more than 8% being singletons. Germline values: CDR1 SGHRS, CDR2 YFSETQ. The V gene end was trimmed by 4 bases and the J gene end by 5 bases; junction bases not matched to a gene: 6. The CDR3 contains 15 residues. The clonotype comes from a man between 35 and 55 years old with alopecia areata. Some clones in this sample may be carry-over from other donors' samples. V gene TRBV5-1 combines with J gene TRBJ1-4, with TRBD1 matching 9 bases. Material: whole blood, obtained in connection with sensitization to the hapten diphenylcyclopropenone (DPC). This chain's CDR3 is CASSPGTGRNEKLFF. The CDR3 DNA is TGCGCCAGCAGCCCCGGGACAGGGAGAAATGAAAAACTGTTTTTT.